The present entry profiles one T cell receptor (beta chain) with its context. Its specificity is not known. A multiplex PCR was run with 60 Vbeta primers and 13 Jbeta primers. TCRdb's table, derived via immunoSEQ multiplex PCR, lists solely in-frame clones and lacks some. This table holds nearly 110,000 clones, roughly 73% found once. Trimming took 7 bases from V and 7 from J; bases not matched to a gene: 6. The CDR3 is 14 amino acids. Germline CDR1 SNHLY, CDR2 FYNNEI. This record belongs to a study of cytomegalovirus exposure and HLA in healthy donors. Study-level findings and limits: An Asian-associated ancestry cluster reportedly showed fewer N-insertions than the approximately 600-donor mean in a later analysis. Donor immune exposure was known only as CMV serostatus.

This receptor was taken from a man aged 30-40 years in good health and CMV-seronegative. The chain joins TRBV2 to TRBJ2-5; 13 bases agree with TRBD2. The source material was PBMCs. The CDR3 is CASTLAGGHVTQYF. For the CDR3, the DNA is TGTGCCAGCACACTAGCGGGGGGGCACGTGACCCAGTACTTC.